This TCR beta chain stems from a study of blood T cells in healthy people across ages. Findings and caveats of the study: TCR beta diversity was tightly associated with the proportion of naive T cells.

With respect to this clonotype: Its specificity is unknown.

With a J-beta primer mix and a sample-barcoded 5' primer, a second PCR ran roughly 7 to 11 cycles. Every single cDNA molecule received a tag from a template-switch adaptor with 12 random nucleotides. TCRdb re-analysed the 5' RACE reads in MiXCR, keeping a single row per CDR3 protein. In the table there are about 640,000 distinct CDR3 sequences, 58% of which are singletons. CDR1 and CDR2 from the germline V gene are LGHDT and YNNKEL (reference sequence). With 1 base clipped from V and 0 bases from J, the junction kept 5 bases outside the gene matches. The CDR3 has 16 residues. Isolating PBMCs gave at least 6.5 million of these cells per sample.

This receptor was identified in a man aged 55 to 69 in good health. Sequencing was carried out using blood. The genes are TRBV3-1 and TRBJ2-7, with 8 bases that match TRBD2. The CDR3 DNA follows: TGTGCCAGCAGCCAAGGTATTGCGGGGGGCTCCTACGAGCAGTACTTC. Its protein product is CASSQGIAGGSYEQYF.